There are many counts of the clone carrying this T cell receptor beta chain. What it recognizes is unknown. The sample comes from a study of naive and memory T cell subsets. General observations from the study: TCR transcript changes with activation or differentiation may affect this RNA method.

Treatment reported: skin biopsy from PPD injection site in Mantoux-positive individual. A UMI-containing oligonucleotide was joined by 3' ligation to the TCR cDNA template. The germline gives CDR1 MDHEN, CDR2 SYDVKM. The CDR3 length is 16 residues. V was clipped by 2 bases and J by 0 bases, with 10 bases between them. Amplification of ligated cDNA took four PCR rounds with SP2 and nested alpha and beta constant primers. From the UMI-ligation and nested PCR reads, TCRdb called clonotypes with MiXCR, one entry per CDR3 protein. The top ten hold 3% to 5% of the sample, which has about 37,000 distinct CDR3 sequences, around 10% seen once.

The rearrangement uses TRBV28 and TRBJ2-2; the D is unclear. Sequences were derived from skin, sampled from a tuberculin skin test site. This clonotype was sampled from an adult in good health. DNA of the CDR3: TGTGCCAGCAGTTTACCCGGACGGTCGAACACCGGGGAGCTGTTTTTT. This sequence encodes CASSLPGRSNTGELFF.